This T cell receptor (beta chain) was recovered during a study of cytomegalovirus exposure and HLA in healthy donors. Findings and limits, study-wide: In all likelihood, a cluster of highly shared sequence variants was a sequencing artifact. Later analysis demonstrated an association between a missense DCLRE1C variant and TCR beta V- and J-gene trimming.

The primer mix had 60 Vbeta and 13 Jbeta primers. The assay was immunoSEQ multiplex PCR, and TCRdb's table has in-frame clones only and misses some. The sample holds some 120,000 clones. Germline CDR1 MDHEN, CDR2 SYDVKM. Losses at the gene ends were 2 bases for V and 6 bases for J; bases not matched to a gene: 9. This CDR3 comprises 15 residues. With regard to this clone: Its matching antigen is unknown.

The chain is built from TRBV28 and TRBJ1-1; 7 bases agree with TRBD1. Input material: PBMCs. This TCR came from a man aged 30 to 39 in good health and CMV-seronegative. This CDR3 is CASSLHRDSGSEAFF. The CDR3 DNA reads TGTGCCAGCAGTTTACACCGGGACAGTGGGTCTGAAGCTTTCTTT.